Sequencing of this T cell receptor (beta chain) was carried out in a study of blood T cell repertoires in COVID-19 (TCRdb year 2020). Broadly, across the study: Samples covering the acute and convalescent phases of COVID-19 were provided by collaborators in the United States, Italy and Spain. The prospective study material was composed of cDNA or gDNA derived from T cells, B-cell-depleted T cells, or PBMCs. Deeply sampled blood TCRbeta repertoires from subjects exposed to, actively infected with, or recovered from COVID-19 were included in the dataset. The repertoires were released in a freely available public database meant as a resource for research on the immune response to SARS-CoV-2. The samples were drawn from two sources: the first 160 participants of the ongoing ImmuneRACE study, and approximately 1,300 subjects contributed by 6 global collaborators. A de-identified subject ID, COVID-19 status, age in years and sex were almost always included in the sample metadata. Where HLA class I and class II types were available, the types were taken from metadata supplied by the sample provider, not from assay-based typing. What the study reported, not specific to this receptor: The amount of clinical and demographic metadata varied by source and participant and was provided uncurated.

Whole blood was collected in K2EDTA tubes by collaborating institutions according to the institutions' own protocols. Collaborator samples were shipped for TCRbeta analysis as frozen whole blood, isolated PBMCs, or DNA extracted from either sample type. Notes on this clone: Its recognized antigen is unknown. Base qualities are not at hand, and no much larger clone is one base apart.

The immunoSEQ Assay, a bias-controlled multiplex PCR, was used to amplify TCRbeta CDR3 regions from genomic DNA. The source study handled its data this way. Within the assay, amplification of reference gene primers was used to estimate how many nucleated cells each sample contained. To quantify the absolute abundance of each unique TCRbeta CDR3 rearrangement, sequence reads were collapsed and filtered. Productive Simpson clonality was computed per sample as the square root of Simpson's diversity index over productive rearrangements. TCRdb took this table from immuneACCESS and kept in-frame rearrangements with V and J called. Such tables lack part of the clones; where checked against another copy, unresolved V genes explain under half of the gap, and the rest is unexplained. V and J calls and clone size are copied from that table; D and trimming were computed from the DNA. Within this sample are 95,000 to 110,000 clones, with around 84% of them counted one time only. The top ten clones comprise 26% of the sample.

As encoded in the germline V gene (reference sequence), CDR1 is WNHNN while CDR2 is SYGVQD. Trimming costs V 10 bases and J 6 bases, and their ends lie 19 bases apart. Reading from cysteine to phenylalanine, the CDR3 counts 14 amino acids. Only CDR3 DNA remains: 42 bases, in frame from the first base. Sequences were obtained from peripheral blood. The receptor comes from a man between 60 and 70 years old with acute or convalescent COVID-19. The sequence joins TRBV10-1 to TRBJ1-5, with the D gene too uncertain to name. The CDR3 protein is CANRGKSVSQPQHF. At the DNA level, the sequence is TGCGCCAACCGGGGAAAATCGGTTAGTCAGCCCCAGCATTTT.